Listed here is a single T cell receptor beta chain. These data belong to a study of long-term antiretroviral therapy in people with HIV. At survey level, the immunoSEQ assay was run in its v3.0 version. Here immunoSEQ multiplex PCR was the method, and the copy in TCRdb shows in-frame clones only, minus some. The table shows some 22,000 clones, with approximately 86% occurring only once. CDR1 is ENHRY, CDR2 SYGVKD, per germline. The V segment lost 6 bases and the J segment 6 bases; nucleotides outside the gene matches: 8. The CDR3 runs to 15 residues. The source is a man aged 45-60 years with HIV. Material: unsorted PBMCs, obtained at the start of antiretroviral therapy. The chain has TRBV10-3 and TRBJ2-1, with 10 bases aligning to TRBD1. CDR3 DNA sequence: TGTGCCATCAGACCTCGGGACAGGGGAGGCAATGAGCAGTTCTTC. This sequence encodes CAIRPRDRGGNEQFF.